This T cell receptor (beta chain) is drawn from a study of blood T cell repertoires in COVID-19 (TCRdb year 2020). General notes on the study: Collaborator samples came from the United States, Italy and Spain and covered acute and convalescent phases of COVID-19. The prospective study material was composed of cDNA or gDNA derived from T cells, B-cell-depleted T cells, or PBMCs. Where HLA class I and class II types were available, the types were taken from metadata supplied by the sample provider, not from assay-based typing. Samples were obtained from the ongoing ImmuneRACE study (first 160 participants) and from some 1,300 subjects provided by 6 global collaborators. A de-identified subject ID, COVID-19 status, age in years and sex were almost always included in the sample metadata. Deeply sampled blood TCRbeta repertoires from subjects exposed to, actively infected with, or recovered from COVID-19 were included in the dataset. The repertoires were made available in a free public database intended to serve as a resource for research on the immune response to SARS-CoV-2.

Study-wide conclusions, independent of this receptor: The quantity of clinical and demographic metadata differed by source and by participant and was supplied without curation.

In the case of this clone: Its antigen is currently not known. The input lacks base qualities; no much larger clone sits a single base away. Other DNA sequences in the same sample also yield this CDR3.

TCRbeta CDR3 regions were amplified from genomic DNA by means of the immunoSEQ Assay, a bias-controlled multiplex PCR. The paper's data handling went like this. The number of nucleated cells in each sample was estimated by amplification of reference gene primers within the assay. To quantify the absolute abundance of each unique TCRbeta CDR3 rearrangement, sequence reads were collapsed and filtered. Productive Simpson clonality was computed per sample as the square root of Simpson's diversity index over productive rearrangements. Drawn from immuneACCESS, this table holds only the in-frame rearrangements with V and J called that TCRdb kept. Clones are partly lost; checked studies trace under half to an unresolved V gene and leave the rest unexplained. For V, J and clone size, that table is used; D and trimming come from the DNA. The sample has some 230,000 clones on record, roughly 84% of them singletons. The top ten constitute around 2.7% of the sample.

Another Seattle source contributed samples from volunteer blood donors who had recovered from COVID-19. The collaborating institutions used their own protocols to collect whole blood in K2EDTA tubes. For TCRbeta analysis, collaborators shipped samples in one of three forms: frozen whole blood, isolated PBMCs, or DNA extracted from either of those sample types. Based on the germline V gene, the CDR1 and CDR2 sequences are SGHRS and YFSETQ. There are 13 amino acids in the CDR3, from cysteine to phenylalanine inclusive. The retained sequence is limited to the CDR3, 39 bases, with the frame set at the first base. Trimming accounts for 2 bases at V and 5 bases at J, while the number of junction bases matched to no gene is 3.

This receptor was identified in a woman under 40 who had recovered from COVID-19. The chain is assembled from TRBV5-1 and TRBJ2-5, with TRBD2 identical over 7 junction bases. What was sequenced was peripheral blood. The CDR3 has the sequence CASSFGGGETQYF. The base sequence is TGCGCCAGCAGCTTCGGGGGAGGGGAGACCCAGTACTTC.